This T cell receptor (beta chain) emerged from a study of OX40 agonist ivuxolimab in advanced cancers. In the study overall: The dose-escalation group included hepatocellular carcinoma, melanoma, renal cell carcinoma and head and neck cancer. Study conclusions and caveats: Clones of CD4+ and CD8+ blood T cells grew by week 6 at doses of 0.1 to 3.0 mg/kg. In general, CD8+ T cells held more expanded clones than CD4+ did, on average.

Baseline was the first blood sampling point, followed by cycle 4 day 1 and cycle 7 day 1. Clones were read by immunoSEQ multiplex PCR, and TCRdb kept only the in-frame ones, dropping some. The data contain around 51,000 clones, around nine tenths of them singletons. CDR1 is GTSNPN and CDR2 is SVGIG in the germline V gene (reference sequence). Trimming left V 1 base short and J 7 bases short, with 11 bases between. There are 12 residues in the CDR3. Points on this clone: Its antigen is undetermined.

The clonotype comes from an adult with an advanced solid tumor such as melanoma, head and neck, liver or kidney cancer. The sample in question was CD4+ or CD8+ T cells sorted from blood, obtained in a trial of the OX40 agonist ivuxolimab. This chain joins TRBV30 and TRBJ2-7; D uncertain. The CDR3 sequence is CAWSALGVEQYF. The DNA of the CDR3 is TGTGCCTGGAGTGCCTTAGGAGTAGAGCAGTACTTC.